The 15 T cell receptor beta chains listed next were all sequenced from one sample in a study of cytomegalovirus exposure and HLA in healthy donors (dated by TCRdb to 2015 to 2018). Library prep was done by the immunoSEQ multiplex PCR assay. In its TCRdb copy, this immuneACCESS table keeps in-frame sequences only and misses some clones. Where compared with another copy, unresolved V genes explain less than half of these, and the others have no known cause. Present in this sample are almost 200,000 clones, 81% of which were seen just once. The ten largest clones capture around 1.2% of the sample. The sequencing sample was made of PBMCs. These receptor sequences come from a woman aged 25-40 years in good health and CMV-seronegative.

This clone showed up just once. The rearrangement uses TRBV28 and TRBJ2-1; 7 bases fit TRBD1. Germline CDR1 MDHEN, CDR2 SYDVKM. V lost 4 bases and J lost 8; bases outside the gene matches: 17. The CDR3 loop spans 17 amino acids. The CDR3 nucleotides are TGTGCCAGCAGTTCTCGACACGGGACAGTGGCGGTAGATGAGCAGTTCTTC. It is translated as CASSSRHGTVAVDEQFF. Together with reference TRBV28 and TRBJ2-1, the CDR3 gives the full variable domain: DVKVTQSSRYLVKRTGEKVFLECVQDMDHENMFWYRQDPGLGLRLIYFSYDVKMKEKGDIPEGYSVSREKKERFSLILESASTNQTSMYLCASSSRHGTVAVDEQFFGPGTRLTVL.

The gene calls are TRBV27 and TRBJ1-6; D not resolved. The V gene's germline CDR1 is MNHEY and CDR2 SMNVEV (reference sequence). V was clipped by 6 bases and J by 6 bases, with 15 bases between them. The CDR3 is made up of 15 amino acids. CDR3: CASSPGSGGNSPLHF. The CDR3, as DNA: TGTGCCAGCAGCCCCGGGAGTGGCGGTAATTCACCCCTCCACTTT.

The chain employs TRBV30 and TRBJ2-2, with a tentative D call TRBD1 (5 bases). Germline CDR1 is GTSNPN and CDR2 is SVGIG (reference sequence). V gave up 5 bases and J gave up 9 bases, with 13 bases separating them. There are 12 residues in the CDR3. The CDR3 region has the DNA TGTGCCTGGGGGGCCTTCCGCAGGGAGCTGTTTTTT. Translation gives CAWGAFRRELFF.

This clone was seen just once. The V call is TRBV6-1, the J call TRBJ2-2; D is perhaps TRBD1 (5 bases). Trimming left V 5 bases short and J 3 bases short, with 10 bases between. Germline V gene lookup returns CDR1 MNHNS and CDR2 SASEGT. The CDR3 is made up of 14 amino acids. The chain's CDR3 is CASSLGQDTGELFF. The CDR3 coding sequence is TGTGCCAGCAGTTTGGGGCAGGACACCGGGGAGCTGTTTTTT.

The chain is built from TRBV28 and TRBJ2-7; D is unclear. Trimming stripped 5 bases from V and 4 bases from J, with 21 bases between. CDR3 size: 16 residues. Germline-derived CDR1 and CDR2 are MDHEN and SYDVKM. In DNA, the CDR3 is TGTGCCAGCAGTCCCCCCCCCGGTCTTAACTCTTACGAGCAGTACTTC. Translated: CASSPPPGLNSYEQYF.

This clone was seen just once. The chain carries TRBV4-2 and TRBJ2-2; no firm D call. Germline V CDR1 and CDR2: LGHNA, YNFKEQ. Trimming removed 3 bases from V and 2 bases from J, with 7 bases in between. The CDR3 length is 14 residues. Written as DNA, the CDR3 is TGTGCCAGCAGCCAGGCAGGAAACACCGGGGAGCTGTTTTTT. This encodes CASSQAGNTGELFF.

The rearrangement links TRBV19 to TRBJ2-7; 7 bases are a match to TRBD1. Germline assignment: CDR1 LNHDA and CDR2 SQIVND (reference sequence). The CDR3 contains 15 residues. J lost 2 bases, V lost 3 bases, and 7 bases had no gene match. CDR3 coding DNA: TGTGCCAGTAGTATCCTCACTGGGACAGCCTACGAGCAGTACTTC. It encodes CASSILTGTAYEQYF.

The chain joins TRBV9 to TRBJ1-2; D is perhaps TRBD1 (5 bases). The CDR3 has 12 amino acids. V lost 3 bases, J lost 8 bases, and 11 bases lay in between. CDR1 SGDLS and CDR2 YYNGEE come from the germline V gene. The CDR3 protein is CASSDRGVGYTF. CDR3 nucleotides: TGTGCCAGCAGCGACCGGGGGGTCGGCTACACCTTC. The full variable domain, with the rest looked up from reference TRBV9 and TRBJ1-2, is DSGVTQTPKHLITATGQRVTLRCSPRSGDLSVYWYQQSLDQGLQFLIQYYNGEERAKGNILERFSAQQFPDLHSELNLSSLELGDSALYFCASSDRGVGYTFGSGTRLTVV.

The chain links TRBV7-9 to TRBJ1-1; D unresolved. Trimming took off 8 bases at V and 0 bases at J, with 10 bases between the two ends. CDR1 is SEHNR, CDR2 FQNEAQ, per germline (reference sequence). The CDR3 length is 13 residues. CDR3 bases: TGTGCCAGCGGAGTGGATATGAACACTGAAGCTTTCTTT. Translated: CASGVDMNTEAFF.

The chain recombines TRBV7-7 with TRBJ1-1; TRBD1 matches at 10 bases. V lost 5 bases to trimming and J lost 5 bases; unmatched junction nucleotides: 5. Germline-derived CDR1 and CDR2 are SSHAT and FNYEAQ (reference sequence). This CDR3 contains 14 residues. CDR3 in amino acids: CASSPGTGDTEAFF. The CDR3 bases are TGTGCCAGCAGCCCCGGGACAGGGGATACTGAAGCTTTCTTT.

This rearrangement joins TRBV28 to TRBJ1-6; TRBD1 aligns across 7 bases. The CDR3 spans 14 residues. Germline V CDR1 and CDR2: MDHEN, SYDVKM. Losses at the gene ends were 5 bases for V and 7 bases for J; bases not matched to a gene: 5. The CDR3 is CASSQTGRNSPLHF. Here the CDR3 DNA reads TGTGCCAGCAGTCAGACAGGGAGGAATTCACCCCTCCACTTT.

The chain is built from TRBV23-1 and TRBJ2-7; the D is unclear. TRBV23-1 is flagged as an ORF with uncertain function. This CDR3 is built from 15 residues. Trimming pared 3 bases from V and 3 bases from J, leaving 15 bases between. CDR3 protein: CASSHLSPCLYEQYF. CDR3 in DNA: TGCGCCAGCAGTCATCTTAGCCCGTGTCTCTACGAGCAGTACTTC.

The chain is built from TRBV19 and TRBJ2-7; 7 positions match TRBD1. The germline CDR1 and CDR2 sequences are LNHDA and SQIVND (reference sequence). V trimming: 3 bases; J trimming: 0 bases; junction bases outside the gene matches: 8. This CDR3 has 16 amino acids. The CDR3 DNA is TGTGCCAGTAGTATTGGGACAGTTACAAGCTCCTACGAGCAGTACTTC. It translates to CASSIGTVTSSYEQYF.

This chain links TRBV19 with TRBJ2-7, with 7 bases that match TRBD2. The CDR3 has 14 residues. Losses at the gene ends were 3 bases for V and 3 bases for J; bases not matched to a gene: 5. CDR1 and CDR2 (germline): LNHDA, SQIVND (reference sequence). CDR3 residues: CASSMLASGYEQYF. The CDR3 DNA reads TGTGCCAGTAGTATGTTAGCTAGCGGCTACGAGCAGTACTTC. The full variable domain, its missing parts supplied by reference TRBV19 and TRBJ2-7, is DGGITQSPKYLFRKEGQNVTLSCEQNLNHDAMYWYRQDPGQGLRLIYYSQIVNDFQKGDIAEGYSVSREKKESFPLTVTSAQKNPTAFYLCASSMLASGYEQYFGPGTRLTVT.

CDR3 coding DNA: TGTGCCAGCAGCGCAATTTTCGCGGGGATCGGGGAGCTGTTTTTT. Amino acid sequence: CASSAIFAGIGELFF. This sequence joins TRBV7-9 and TRBJ2-2; D is perhaps TRBD2 (6 bases). The CDR3 loop spans 15 amino acids. V lost 5 bases to trimming and J lost 7 bases, with 17 bases between them. Per germline, CDR1 SEHNR and CDR2 FQNEAQ (reference sequence).